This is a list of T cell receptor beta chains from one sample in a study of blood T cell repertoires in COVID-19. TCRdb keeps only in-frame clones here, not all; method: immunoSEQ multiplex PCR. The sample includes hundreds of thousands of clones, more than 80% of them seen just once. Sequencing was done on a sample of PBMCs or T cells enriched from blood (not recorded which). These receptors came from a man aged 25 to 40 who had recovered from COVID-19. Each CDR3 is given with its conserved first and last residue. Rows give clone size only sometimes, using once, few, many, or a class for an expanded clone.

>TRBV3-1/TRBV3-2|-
CASSPTSGSTDTQYF
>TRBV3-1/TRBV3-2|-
CASSQMSGPYNEQFF
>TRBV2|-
CASSGQSNTEAFF
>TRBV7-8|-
CASSPRLGGYEQYF
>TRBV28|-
CASSSTRDSSTDTQYF
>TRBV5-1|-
CASSSRLAVHNEQFF
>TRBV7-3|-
CASSLEETGAENIQYF
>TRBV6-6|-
CASSYPLAGGLDEQFF
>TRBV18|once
CASSQTGATFYGYTF
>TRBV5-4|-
CASSQPGQGVGYTF
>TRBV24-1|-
CATSDLRGSGEWREETQYF
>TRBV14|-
CASSQAQGEVAGELFF
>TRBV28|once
CASSLFPGSSYEQYF
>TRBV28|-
CASSLTGYNEQFF
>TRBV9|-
CASNTGVTGNTIYF
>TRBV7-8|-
CASSFLQGVGETQYF
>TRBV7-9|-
CASSTRQGSSSSYEQYF
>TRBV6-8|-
CARALIQGRGYTF
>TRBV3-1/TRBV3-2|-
CASSPVTAGNTIYF
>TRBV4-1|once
CASSQTSGTGTTGYTF
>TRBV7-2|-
CASSSRGTGTDTQYF
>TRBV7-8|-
CASSLSASGAYNEQFF
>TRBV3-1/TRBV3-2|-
CASSPGTGIATNEKLFF
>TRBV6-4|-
CASSRSGRAWNEQFF
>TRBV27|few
CASSSTGYGNTIYF
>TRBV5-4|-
CASTRGINTDTQYF
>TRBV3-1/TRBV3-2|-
CASSAATGVGAEAFF
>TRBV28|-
CAGQGEGGNSPLHF